This TCR beta chain was sequenced in a study of T cell changes during pregnancy in multiple sclerosis. Germline-derived CDR1 and CDR2 are MNHEY and SVGAGI. The CDR3 contains 15 residues. V lost 6 bases, J lost 6 bases, and 11 bases stayed unmatched. Method: immunoSEQ multiplex PCR; TCRdb's copy keeps in-frame clones and lacks some. The sample includes around 100,000 clones, 92% seen only once; the top ten take 1.5%. The chain couples TRBV6-5 to TRBJ2-3, with TRBD1 identical over 8 bases. Sequencing used peripheral blood, obtained in the third trimester of pregnancy. This receptor was obtained from a female donor with multiple sclerosis, enrolled in a pregnancy study. For the CDR3, the DNA is TGTGCCAGCAGAAGTAACAGGGGGAGATTCGATACGCAGTATTTT. Its translation is CASRSNRGRFDTQYF.